Listed here are 26 T cell receptor beta chains from one sample, sequenced in a study of OX40 agonist ivuxolimab in advanced cancers. Clones were read by immunoSEQ multiplex PCR, and TCRdb kept only the in-frame ones, dropping some. The top ten hold 0.65% to 0.8% of the sample, which has approximately 88,000 clones, around nine tenths seen once. Sample: CD4+ or CD8+ T cells sorted from blood, taken in a trial of the OX40 agonist ivuxolimab. The receptor source for this set is an adult with an advanced solid tumor such as melanoma, head and neck, liver or kidney cancer.

The rearrangement uses TRBV2 and TRBJ1-1, with D perhaps TRBD1 (5 bases). Germline loops: CDR1 SNHLY, CDR2 FYNNEI. Trimming cost V 11 bases and J 3 bases, with 10 bases left between them. There are 11 residues in the CDR3. This CDR3 reads CAGGSYTEAFF. The DNA for the CDR3 is TGTGCCGGGGGGTCGTACACTGAAGCTTTCTTT. Full variable domain (outside the CDR3, taken from reference TRBV2 and TRBJ1-1): EPEVTQTPSHQVTQMGQEVILRCVPISNHLYFYWYRQILGQKVEFLVSFYNNEISEKSEIFDDQFSVERPDGSNFTLKIRSTKLEDSAMYFCAGGSYTEAFFGQGTRLTVV.

The rearrangement uses TRBV19 and TRBJ1-2; 9 bases line up with TRBD1. The CDR3 is made up of 15 amino acids. Germline CDR1 is LNHDA and CDR2 is SQIVND (reference sequence). The junction had 9 bases not matched to a gene; V was cut back by 3 bases and J by 7 bases. The DNA for the CDR3 is TGTGCCAGTAGTATTGGTAACAGGGGGCAACTTGGCTACACCTTC. Its protein product is CASSIGNRGQLGYTF.

The chain recombines TRBV7-2 with TRBJ2-3; tentatively, D is TRBD1 (6 bases). Germline assignment: CDR1 SGHTA and CDR2 FQGNSA. The V and J ends lost 5 bases and 4 bases respectively, with 10 bases between them. The CDR3 spans 13 residues. The CDR3 bases are TGTGCCAGCAGCAAACAGGGCCCAGATACGCAGTATTTT. This sequence encodes CASSKQGPDTQYF.

This clone appeared a few times. The chain couples TRBV11-2 to TRBJ1-5; TRBD1 aligns across 7 bases. Looked up from germline, CDR1 is SGHAT and CDR2 is FQNNGV. The CDR3 consists of 16 residues. J lost 2 bases, V lost 1 base, and 5 bases had no gene match. The CDR3 is CASSLGTGGGNQPQHF. The DNA of the CDR3 is TGTGCCAGCAGCTTAGGGACAGGCGGCGGCAATCAGCCCCAGCATTTT.

The genes are TRBV19 and TRBJ1-1; D may be TRBD1 (5 bases). There are 12 residues in the CDR3. V was clipped by 5 bases and J by 2 bases, with 6 bases between them. Looked up from germline, CDR1 is LNHDA and CDR2 is SQIVND (reference sequence). DNA for the CDR3: TGTGCCAGTAGTGGGGGTAACACTGAAGCTTTCTTT. Its protein product is CASSGGNTEAFF.

The chain is built from TRBV7-9 and TRBJ2-7, with D perhaps assigned TRBD1 or TRBD2 (5 bases each). V lost 5 bases, J lost 11 bases, and 25 bases lay in between. There are 15 residues in the CDR3. Germline values: CDR1 SEHNR, CDR2 FQNEAQ (reference sequence). The CDR3 loop reads CASSAPRDGATREYF. The DNA of the CDR3 is TGTGCCAGCAGCGCCCCCCGGGACGGCGCTACGAGGGAGTACTTC.

The V call is TRBV7-3, the J call TRBJ2-1; 7 bases agree with TRBD2. This CDR3 is 15 amino acids long. Germline CDR1 SGHTA, CDR2 FQGTGA. Germline trimming cut 4 bases from V and 0 bases from J; bases unmatched to any gene: 3. CDR3 loop: CASSSTSASYNEQFF. The CDR3 DNA is TGTGCCAGCAGCTCAACTAGCGCCTCCTACAATGAGCAGTTCTTC.

The gene calls are TRBV10-2 and TRBJ2-1; possible D gene TRBD2, 5 bases. In germline, CDR1 is WSHSY, CDR2 SAAADI. This CDR3 contains 11 residues. Trimming stripped 8 bases from V and 7 bases from J, with 9 bases between. The CDR3 nucleotides read TGCGCCAGCCGGGAAGGAAATGAGCAGTTCTTC. It is translated as CASREGNEQFF.

This rearrangement joins TRBV19 to TRBJ1-6; no reliable D call. The CDR3 runs to 15 residues. Germline CDR1 and CDR2: LNHDA and SQIVND (reference sequence). Between the trimmed V and J ends, which lost 3 bases and 3 bases, there was a span of 9 bases. This CDR3 is CASSISGFYNSPLHF. The CDR3, as DNA: TGTGCCAGTAGTATCAGCGGGTTCTATAATTCACCCCTCCACTTT.

The chain employs TRBV11-2 and TRBJ1-3; TRBD1 might be the D (6 bases). Germline CDR1 reads SGHAT; CDR2 reads FQNNGV. Between the trimmed V and J ends, which lost 2 bases and 1 base, there was a span of 21 bases. The CDR3 consists of 19 residues. The CDR3 DNA is TGTGCCAGCAGCTTATGGGGTCAGGGGCCCCCCATGTCTGGAAACACCATATATTTT. Protein product: CASSLWGQGPPMSGNTIYF.

This chain links TRBV4-3 with TRBJ2-2, with TRBD1 as a possible D gene (6 bases). Trimming took 1 base from V and 4 from J, leaving 10 bases between them. The CDR3 length is 15 residues. Germline V lookup: CDR1 LGHNA, CDR2 YSLEER. The CDR3 sequence: CASSQGRTVTGELFF. The CDR3 region has the DNA TGCGCCAGCAGCCAAGGACGGACAGTCACCGGGGAGCTGTTTTTT.

This clone is a singleton in its sample. This chain connects TRBV5-4 to TRBJ2-7; TRBD2 matches 11 bases. Trimming removed 4 bases from V and 5 bases from J; junction bases left unmatched: 8. The CDR3 totals 15 residues. The germline gives CDR1 SGHNT, CDR2 YYREEE (reference sequence). CDR3 DNA: TGTGCCAGCAGCGCAGGGACTAGCGGCCAGAACGAGCAGTACTTC. Protein sequence: CASSAGTSGQNEQYF.

This chain joins TRBV5-1 and TRBJ2-3; D is unresolved. Germline lookup yields CDR1 SGHRS and CDR2 YFSETQ. The CDR3 covers 14 residues. V was cut by 2 bases and J by 0 bases, with 7 bases left in between. The CDR3 DNA reads as TGCGCCAGCAGCTTTTTGCGAAGCACAGATACGCAGTATTTT. The encoded protein is CASSFLRSTDTQYF.

The V call is TRBV11-2, the J call TRBJ2-5; 7 bases line up with TRBD2. The junction had 5 bases not matched to a gene; V was cut back by 3 bases and J by 1 base. The CDR3 loop spans 15 amino acids. Germline V gene lookup returns CDR1 SGHAT and CDR2 FQNNGV. Here the CDR3 DNA reads TGTGCCAGCAGCTTGGGTTCTAGCGGCCAAGAGACCCAGTACTTC. Protein: CASSLGSSGQETQYF.

The chain is built from TRBV5-3 and TRBJ2-5; D is perhaps TRBD1 (6 bases). TRBV5-3 is an ORF; its function is uncertain. The V end lost 3 bases, the J end lost 3 bases, and 12 bases lay between the germline ends. This CDR3 is 14 amino acids long. The chain's CDR3 is CARSSPGHEETQYF. As DNA, the CDR3 is TGTGCCAGAAGCTCTCCGGGACACGAAGAGACCCAGTACTTC.

The chain combines TRBV30 with TRBJ2-1, with D possibly being TRBD1 (6 bases). The CDR3 runs to 13 residues. The V end was cut by 5 bases, the J end by 8 bases, with 16 bases between. Germline V lookup: CDR1 GTSNPN, CDR2 SVGIG (reference sequence). The CDR3 DNA is TGTGCCTGGTCCCAAGACAGGACCCATGAGCAGTTCTTC. Encoded protein: CAWSQDRTHEQFF.

The chain joins TRBV7-8 to TRBJ1-1; D gene unclear. Germline V gene data show CDR1 as SGHVS and CDR2 as FQNEAQ. The V gene lost 2 bases and the J gene lost 3 bases, with 13 bases spanning the gap. This CDR3 has 15 residues. The CDR3 is CASSLRDNRYTEAFF. As DNA, the CDR3 is TGTGCCAGCAGCTTACGAGATAATAGGTACACTGAAGCTTTCTTT.

The table lists this clone with a count of one. The CDR3 region has the DNA TGTGCCAGCAGCTCAACAGGGGTTCTTGGGGCTTTCTTT. Its protein product is CASSSTGVLGAFF. V usage is TRBV5-5 and J usage is TRBJ1-1, with 7 positions matching TRBD1. The CDR3 consists of 13 residues. In germline, CDR1 is SGHKS, CDR2 YYEKEE (reference sequence). With 3 bases clipped from V and 11 bases from J, the junction kept 10 bases outside the gene matches.

This clone was seen only once. The J gene is TRBJ2-3, the V gene TRBV19; D unresolved. The CDR3 covers 15 residues. From germline, CDR1 is LNHDA and CDR2 SQIVND (reference sequence). V lost 6 bases and J 4 bases, leaving 17 bases between the germline ends. CDR3 sequence reads: CASSHARSSADTQYF. In DNA, the CDR3 is TGTGCCAGTAGCCATGCCCGGAGCTCGGCAGATACGCAGTATTTT.

This clone was counted a few times. The chain recombines TRBV7-8 with TRBJ1-6; 10 bases map to TRBD1. The CDR3 consists of 15 residues. Unmatched junction bases numbered 2, after V lost 2 bases and J lost 7 bases. CDR1 and CDR2 (germline): SGHVS, FQNEAQ. CDR3 residues: CASSLRGQGNSPLHF. CDR3 DNA: TGTGCCAGCAGCTTAAGGGGACAGGGGAATTCACCCCTCCACTTT.

The J gene is TRBJ2-5, the V gene TRBV19, with D possibly being TRBD1 (6 bases). CDR3 length: 15 amino acids. CDR1 LNHDA and CDR2 SQIVND come from the germline V gene (reference sequence). The V gene lost 1 base and the J gene lost 1 base, with 10 bases spanning the gap. CDR3 in amino acids: CASSIAPTGQETQYF. CDR3 nucleotides: TGTGCCAGTAGTATAGCCCCGACAGGCCAAGAGACCCAGTACTTC.

The chain employs TRBV5-6 and TRBJ1-6; 9 positions match TRBD1. Germline lookup yields CDR1 SGHDT and CDR2 YYEEEE. This CDR3 is built from 14 residues. With V trimmed by 4 bases and J by 7 bases, 3 bases remained unmatched. The CDR3 spells CASSEGQGNSPLHF. In DNA form, the CDR3 reads TGTGCCAGCAGCGAAGGACAGGGGAATTCACCCCTCCACTTT.

V usage is TRBV6-5 and J usage is TRBJ2-5; TRBD2 matches at 7 bases. Trimming removed 2 bases from V and 4 bases from J; junction bases left unmatched: 4. The CDR3 is 14 amino acids. CDR1 is MNHEY and CDR2 is SVGAGI in the germline V gene. The CDR3 is CASSYTASGETQYF. The CDR3 region has the DNA TGTGCCAGCAGTTACACGGCTAGCGGAGAGACCCAGTACTTC.

The chain carries TRBV5-1 and TRBJ1-1, with D possibly TRBD1 on 5 matching bases. The germline V gene has CDR1 SGHRS and CDR2 YFSETQ. The V end was cut by 4 bases, the J end by 1 base, with 5 bases between. The CDR3 consists of 12 residues. CDR3 sequence: CASSRGNTEAFF. CDR3 DNA: TGCGCCAGCAGCAGGGGGAACACTGAAGCTTTCTTT.

The CDR3, as DNA: TGTGCCAGCAGCTTAGCCGGGACACTTTTTCGCGGCTACACCTTC. The encoded protein is CASSLAGTLFRGYTF. The V gene is TRBV11-2, the J gene TRBJ1-2, with D perhaps TRBD1 (6 bases). The V gene's germline CDR1 is SGHAT and CDR2 FQNNGV. The V end was cut by 1 base, the J end by 8 bases, with 17 bases between. The CDR3 runs 15 residues.

The chain recombines TRBV29-1 with TRBJ2-3; 10 nucleotides agree with TRBD1. With V trimmed by 6 bases and J by 2 bases, 5 bases remained unmatched. Per the germline V gene, CDR1 is SQVTM and CDR2 is ANQGSEA. This CDR3 contains 14 residues. The CDR3 is CSVGDRGSTDTQYF. CDR3 bases: TGCAGCGTGGGGGACAGGGGCTCCACAGATACGCAGTATTTT.